The 5 T cell receptor beta chains below all came from one sample that was sequenced in a study of T-cell memory formation after mild COVID-19. A single record per CDR3 protein comes from TCRdb applying MiXCR to the 5' RACE reads. The sample lists around 80,000 distinct CDR3 sequences, 13% occurring once. The sample was PBMCs or a T cell subset sorted from them (not recorded which). The receptors shown here come from a man between 18 and 35 years old who had mild COVID-19 (a few samples of this study predate the infection). Cell type and time point are not known.

The V gene is TRBV7-2, the J gene TRBJ2-2, with D uncertain. Germline assignment: CDR1 SGHTA and CDR2 FQGNSA. The ends were cut back, 1 base at V and 5 bases at J, with 11 bases in the middle. This CDR3 is built from 15 residues. Written as DNA, the CDR3 is TGTGCCAGCAGCTTAGGTCCAGCTGGAACCGGGGAGCTGTTTTTT. It specifies CASSLGPAGTGELFF.

V gene TRBV7-6 combines with J gene TRBJ2-7, with TRBD2 as a possible D gene (5 bases). Germline V lookup: CDR1 SGHVS, CDR2 FNYEAQ. The CDR3 consists of 14 residues. V shed 5 bases and J shed 0 bases, with 11 bases lying between them. Here the CDR3 DNA reads TGTGCCAGCAGCCCGAGGGTACTCTCCTACGAGCAGTACTTC. Its protein is CASSPRVLSYEQYF.

This clonotype was seen many times. This chain connects TRBV27 to TRBJ2-7; tentative D call: TRBD1 (6 bases). This CDR3 comprises 16 residues. Trimming removed 6 bases at V and 2 bases at J, with 20 bases between. The germline V gene encodes CDR1 MNHEY and CDR2 SMNVEV (reference sequence). The CDR3: CASSPKTGSPAYEQYF. CDR3 sequence (DNA): TGTGCCAGCAGCCCTAAGACAGGCAGTCCTGCCTACGAGCAGTACTTC.

The chain has TRBV18 and TRBJ1-2; D unresolved. The CDR3 is made up of 14 amino acids. Deletions cut 3 bases from V and 8 bases from J, with 16 bases between. The germline V gene has CDR1 KGHSH and CDR2 LQKENI. CDR3 amino acids: CASSPRALGYGYTF. CDR3 coding DNA: TGTGCCAGCTCACCTCGAGCCCTGGGATACGGCTACACCTTC.

J is TRBJ1-1 and V is TRBV29-1, with D tentatively TRBD1 (5 bases). CDR1 SQVTM and CDR2 ANQGSEA come from the germline V gene. With 4 bases removed from V and 3 bases from J, the gap between germline ends came to 15 bases. CDR3 size: 14 residues. Written as DNA, the CDR3 is TGCAGCGTTGCCGACTTGGGGGGACACACTGAAGCTTTCTTT. As protein: CSVADLGGHTEAFF.